The clone carrying this T cell receptor beta chain was counted once. Its antigen is unidentified. PCR was performed a second time for about 6 to 12 cycles using a sample-barcoded 5' primer and a J-beta primer mix. The authors tagged each cDNA molecule using a template-switch adaptor with 12 random nucleotides. Samples each returned at least 2.5 million CDR3-containing paired-end reads. A single record per CDR3 protein comes from TCRdb applying MiXCR to the 5' RACE reads. The data show 650,000 to 950,000 distinct CDR3 sequences, approximately 44% seen once. Germline CDR1 is KGHDR and CDR2 is SFDVKD. This CDR3 has 13 amino acids. The V end was cut by 1 base, the J end by 5 bases, with 7 bases between. This entry belongs to a study of blood T cells in healthy people across ages. Notes on the study in general: Observed TCR beta diversity per million T cells went down as age went up. This fall followed a roughly linear course with age.

The chain has TRBV24-1 and TRBJ1-1; D might be TRBD1 (5 bases). Sample: blood. This TCR was recovered from a man in his sixties in good health. The CDR3 coding sequence is TGTGCCACCAGTGATTTTGAGGGGACTGAAGCTTTCTTT. It yields the protein CATSDFEGTEAFF.